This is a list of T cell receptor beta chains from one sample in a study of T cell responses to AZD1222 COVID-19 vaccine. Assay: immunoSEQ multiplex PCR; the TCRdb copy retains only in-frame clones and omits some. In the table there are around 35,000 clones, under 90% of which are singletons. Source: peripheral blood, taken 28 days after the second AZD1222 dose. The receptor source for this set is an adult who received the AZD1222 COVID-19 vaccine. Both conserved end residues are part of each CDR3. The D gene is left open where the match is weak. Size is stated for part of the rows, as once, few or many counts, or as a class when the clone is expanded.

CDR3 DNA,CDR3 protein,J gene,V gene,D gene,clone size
TGTGCCAGCAGTTTAAACGAAGGTCAGCCCCAGCATTTT,CASSLNEGQPQHF,TRBJ1-5,TRBV12-3/TRBV12-4,.,.
TGTGCCAGCAGCCAGATGAAGGGCACAGATACGCAGTATTTT,CASSQMKGTDTQYF,TRBJ2-3,TRBV14,.,few
TGTGCCAGCAGCCCTTCGACAGGGGCCTCCAATCAGCCCCAGCATTTT,CASSPSTGASNQPQHF,TRBJ1-5,TRBV7-2,TRBD1,.
TGTGCCAGCCACCGGGGGGCTGAAGCTTTCTTT,CASHRGAEAFF,TRBJ1-1,TRBV6-5,.,.
TGTGCCAGCAGCCGACAGGGGGCTGGAAACACCATATATTTT,CASSRQGAGNTIYF,TRBJ1-3,TRBV3-1/TRBV3-2,TRBD1,.
TGTGCCAGCAGTGGAACAGGGAGGAGCACTGAAGCTTTCTTT,CASSGTGRSTEAFF,TRBJ1-1,TRBV2,.,.
TGTGCCAGCAGTTCCGGAGGGGAGCAGTACTTC,CASSSGGEQYF,TRBJ2-7,TRBV27,.,.
TGTGCCAGCAATACGGGGGGCCGTGACTATGGCTACACCTTC,CASNTGGRDYGYTF,TRBJ1-2,TRBV2,.,.
TGCGCCAGCAGCTTAGGGACTAGCGGGAGGGCCCCAGATACGCAGTATTTT,CASSLGTSGRAPDTQYF,TRBJ2-3,TRBV5-1,TRBD2,.
TGTGCCACCAGCAGAAAGAGGCCGGGGAACACTGAAGCTTTCTTT,CATSRKRPGNTEAFF,TRBJ1-1,TRBV15,.,.
TGTGCCAGCAGCCTAGGGGGGACAGGGGGCAAGCAGTACTTC,CASSLGGTGGKQYF,TRBJ2-7,TRBV27,TRBD1,.
TGTGCCAGCAGTAGGGACCCCCAATTCAATGAGCAGTTCTTC,CASSRDPQFNEQFF,TRBJ2-1,TRBV28,.,.
TGTGCCAGTAAGCCGGGACAGGGCGATGAAGGCCCGCAAGAGACCCAGTACTTC,CASKPGQGDEGPQETQYF,TRBJ2-5,TRBV19,TRBD1,.
TGTGCCAGCAGCTTAGCGGAGGGCGAGGAAAAACTGTTTTTT,CASSLAEGEEKLFF,TRBJ1-4,TRBV7-9,.,medium-sized
TGTGCCAGCAGCCAATCGTTAGCGGGGGCCAGCACAGATACGCAGTATTTT,CASSQSLAGASTDTQYF,TRBJ2-3,TRBV4-2,TRBD2,.
TGCGCCAGCAGCCAAGCGCTAGCGGGGGGCTCCTACGAGCAGTACTTC,CASSQALAGGSYEQYF,TRBJ2-7,TRBV4-1,TRBD2,once
TGTGCCAGCAGCTTTTTTCCGGGGGCGCATGGGGCCAACGTCCTGACTTTC,CASSFFPGAHGANVLTF,TRBJ2-6,TRBV11-2,.,.
TGTGCCAGCAGCTGGTTTTCCAGACTGTTTTTT,CASSWFSRLFF,TRBJ1-4,TRBV28,.,.
TGTGCCAGTAGTAAAACGGGGACAGGGGTGTTTACTCAGCCCCAGCATTTT,CASSKTGTGVFTQPQHF,TRBJ1-5,TRBV19,TRBD1,.
TGCGCCAGCAGCTTCGGCGGACTAGCCGCAGATACGCAGTATTTT,CASSFGGLAADTQYF,TRBJ2-3,TRBV5-1,TRBD2,.
TGTGCCAGCAGCTTGGAATTCCACTATGGCTACACCTTC,CASSLEFHYGYTF,TRBJ1-2,TRBV5-8,.,once
TGTGCCAGCAGTGGGGATTTGTACGAGCAGTACTTC,CASSGDLYEQYF,TRBJ2-7,TRBV25-1,.,.
TGTGCCACCGAGGCCGCACCTACCTCTGGAAACACCATATATTTT,CATEAAPTSGNTIYF,TRBJ1-3,TRBV19,.,.
TGTGCCAGCAGCTTCTGGCCAACCCAACAAGAGACCCAGTACTTC,CASSFWPTQQETQYF,TRBJ2-5,TRBV5-4,.,.
TGTGCCAGCAGACGAACTAGAGAGGCCGTCGGGGAGCTGTTTTTT,CASRRTREAVGELFF,TRBJ2-2,TRBV6-5,.,.
TGTGCCAGCAGCCCCCGACTAGCGGGAATTTACGAGCAGTACTTC,CASSPRLAGIYEQYF,TRBJ2-7,TRBV7-3,TRBD2,.
TGTGCCAGCAGTGACTCGAGCACTAGCACCGGGGAGCTGTTTTTT,CASSDSSTSTGELFF,TRBJ2-2,TRBV6-4,.,.
TGTGCCAGCAGCTTAGGGGAAGGGGTCTATGGCTACACCTTC,CASSLGEGVYGYTF,TRBJ1-2,TRBV7-9,.,.
TGTGCCTGGAGGGGGACAGGGGGCGCGATAAACTATGGCTACACCTTC,CAWRGTGGAINYGYTF,TRBJ1-2,TRBV30,TRBD1,.
TGTGCCAGCAGCTTAGACTATGGCTACACCTTC,CASSLDYGYTF,TRBJ1-2,TRBV7-3,.,few
TGTGCCAGCAGCCCTTGGGGGGCCGCCTACAATGAGCAGTTCTTC,CASSPWGAAYNEQFF,TRBJ2-1,TRBV5-8,.,.
TGTGCCAGCAGTCTCAGAGGGCGGGAGGGGTTCCAAATCACAGATACGCAGTATTTT,CASSLRGREGFQITDTQYF,TRBJ2-3,TRBV6-6,TRBD2,.
TGCGCCAGCAGCTTGACAGAGAATATGAACACTGAAGCTTTCTTT,CASSLTENMNTEAFF,TRBJ1-1,TRBV5-1,.,.
TGCGCCAGCAGCTTTACCAACTGGGAGTCAGATACGCAGTATTTT,CASSFTNWESDTQYF,TRBJ2-3,TRBV5-1,.,.
TGCGCCAGCAGCTTGGCCGGCAGTTACAATGAGCAGTTCTTC,CASSLAGSYNEQFF,TRBJ2-1,TRBV5-1,.,.
TGCAGCGTCCGGAACACAGATACGCAGTATTTT,CSVRNTDTQYF,TRBJ2-3,TRBV29-1,.,.
TGTGCCAGCAACCCGGGTCCGCCCCAGGATGAGCAGTTCTTC,CASNPGPPQDEQFF,TRBJ2-1,TRBV19,.,.
TGTGCCAGCAGCACTGGACGGACGGGTAGCTATGGCTACACCTTC,CASSTGRTGSYGYTF,TRBJ1-2,TRBV5-6,.,few
TGTGCCAGCAGCGCCTTCACAGGGGGCACTGAAGCTTTCTTT,CASSAFTGGTEAFF,TRBJ1-1,TRBV9,TRBD1,.
TGTGCCAGCAGCCCGAAAGAGGGGGGGCTGAGCACTGAAGCTTTCTTT,CASSPKEGGLSTEAFF,TRBJ1-1,TRBV11-2,.,.
TGTGCCAGCAGCTTACATCTGGGGCCCGACACCGGGGAGCTGTTTTTT,CASSLHLGPDTGELFF,TRBJ2-2,TRBV11-2,.,once
TGTGCCAGCAGTAGGATGAACACTGAAGCTTTCTTT,CASSRMNTEAFF,TRBJ1-1,TRBV12-3/TRBV12-4,.,.
TGTGCCAGCAGCCTAGGACAGGGGGGGAACATTCAGTACTTC,CASSLGQGGNIQYF,TRBJ2-4,TRBV3-1/TRBV3-2,TRBD1,.
TGTGCCAGCAGTAGTAGCGGGAGGGCCGGAGACGAGCAGTACTTC,CASSSSGRAGDEQYF,TRBJ2-7,TRBV6-6,TRBD2,.
TGTGCCAGCAGGGACAGGGCTTTGAACACTGAAGCTTTCTTT,CASRDRALNTEAFF,TRBJ1-1,TRBV27,TRBD1,.